The TCR beta chain under discussion was sequenced for a study of pediatric ulcerative colitis. This clone was picked up a small number of times. Additional DNA sequences in this sample encode the identical CDR3. Before the diagnostic colonoscopy, ulcerative colitis patients were free of immunosuppressive medication. Germline loops: CDR1 GTSNPN, CDR2 SVGIG (reference sequence). Trimming removed 1 base from V and 5 bases from J, with 11 bases in between. The length of the CDR3 is 13 residues. Clones were sequenced by immunoSEQ multiplex PCR, and TCRdb holds only the in-frame ones, with some missing. The repertoire has tens of thousands of clones, 86% of them found once; the top ten carry about 3%.

The V and J genes are TRBV30 and TRBJ2-5, with a possible D match to TRBD2 (7 bases). The sample consisted of blood. This sequence originates from a boy aged 5-17 years with severe ulcerative colitis. CDR3 protein: CAWSGRGGETQYF. In nucleotides, the CDR3 is TGTGCCTGGAGTGGCAGGGGAGGGGAGACCCAGTACTTC.